This TCR beta chain was identified during a study of metastatic and nonmetastatic thyroid tumors. With MiXCR, TCRdb called clones anew from the PCR reads. The table records around 12,000 clones, 31% of them present only once. This clone has just a few counts. Germline and junction disagree at one end, which may indicate a read error. All patients were untreated before thyroid surgery. Input material: tumor tissue. The TCR sequence derives from a male donor with papillary thyroid cancer or a benign thyroid nodule (not recorded which). Some clones in this sample may be carry-over from other donors' samples.

DNA for the CDR3: TGTGCCAGCAGTTATTCAGCCGGGATAAACTATGGCTACGCCTTC. It translates to CASSYSAGINYGYAF. The chain combines TRBV6-6 with TRBJ1-2, with no clear D. Germline V gives CDR1 MNHNY, CDR2 SVGAGI (reference sequence). The CDR3 is 15 amino acids.